This TCR beta chain was sequenced for a study of blood T cell repertoires in COVID-19. On the study more broadly: From T cells, B-cell-depleted T cells, or PBMCs came the material, which was cDNA or gDNA.

The protocol was immunoSEQ multiplex PCR, while the TCRdb copy is restricted to in-frame clones and leaves out a portion. The data show roughly 150,000 clones, about nine tenths seen once. Unmatched junction bases numbered 7, after V lost 5 bases and J lost 11 bases. CDR1 and CDR2 (germline): SGHVS, FQNEAQ. The CDR3 spans 12 residues. The chain couples TRBV7-8 to TRBJ2-7, with 9 bases aligning to TRBD1. The sample taken for sequencing was peripheral blood. The receptor's source is a woman in her seventies with acute or convalescent COVID-19. The CDR3 sequence: CASSPAGTGKYF. The CDR3 DNA reads TGTGCCAGCAGCCCAGCCGGGACAGGGAAGTACTTC.